The 18 T cell receptor beta chains reported below all come from one sample, sequenced in a study of cytomegalovirus exposure and HLA in healthy donors. PCR primers comprised 60 Vbeta and 13 Jbeta primers. Profiled with immunoSEQ multiplex PCR; TCRdb holds only in-frame clones, not every one. The data contain roughly 140,000 clones, 65% to 80% of them singletons. Sequenced input: PBMCs. The receptor set was obtained from a woman between 40 and 55 years old in good health and CMV-seronegative.

This clone turned up a few times. The chain carries TRBV27 and TRBJ1-2; 7 nucleotides line up with TRBD1. The CDR3 sequence is 17 residues long. Germline CDR1 and CDR2: MNHEY and SMNVEV (reference sequence). V shed 5 bases, J shed 3 bases, and the junction held 15 bases outside the gene matches. DNA of the CDR3: TGTGCCAGCAGTCTACGAAGGGGGCAGGTTGAGGACTATGGCTACACCTTC. Protein product: CASSLRRGQVEDYGYTF.

This chain connects TRBV11-2 to TRBJ1-4; 10 nucleotides match TRBD1. Per germline, CDR1 SGHAT and CDR2 FQNNGV. Trimming cost V 8 bases and J 8 bases; bases outside gene matches: 8. This CDR3 region has 14 residues. The CDR3 DNA reads TGTGCCAGCGGACACCGGGACAGGGGCGAAAAACTGTTTTTT. Its protein is CASGHRDRGEKLFF.

This clone was detected a few times. The chain couples TRBV18 to TRBJ1-5; 8 bases agree with TRBD1. The V gene's germline CDR1 is KGHSH and CDR2 LQKENI. The length of the CDR3 is 16 residues. V trimming: 2 bases; J trimming: 6 bases; junction bases outside the gene matches: 9. DNA for the CDR3: TGTGCCAGCTCACCAACAGGGGGAAACGTTGGTCAGCCCCAGCATTTT. Translated: CASSPTGGNVGQPQHF.

V and J are TRBV7-9 and TRBJ2-1, with D maybe TRBD1 (6 bases). The CDR3 spans 14 residues. Germline CDR1 is SEHNR and CDR2 is FQNEAQ (reference sequence). V shed 4 bases and J shed 7 bases, with 14 bases lying between them. The CDR3 coding sequence is TGTGCCAGCAGCTCCCCCAGTAGGGGGAATGAGCAGTTCTTC. It encodes CASSSPSRGNEQFF.

The gene calls are TRBV27 and TRBJ2-1; 10 nucleotides align to TRBD2. The CDR3 is made up of 17 amino acids. Trimming cost V 4 bases and J 7 bases; bases outside gene matches: 13. Per the germline V gene, CDR1 is MNHEY and CDR2 is SMNVEV (reference sequence). CDR3 amino acids: CASSSNPSGRAWNEQFF. CDR3 coding DNA: TGTGCCAGCAGTTCGAACCCGAGCGGGAGGGCCTGGAATGAGCAGTTCTTC.

This chain uses TRBV6-6 with TRBJ2-3; TRBD2 might be the D (6 bases). The V gene's germline CDR1 is MNHNY and CDR2 SVGAGI (reference sequence). Trimming removed 0 bases at V and 4 bases at J, with 14 bases between. The CDR3 has 16 residues. The CDR3 DNA reads TGTGCCAGCAGTTACTCGGAGGGCGCGGGATCAGATACGCAGTATTTT. This gives the protein CASSYSEGAGSDTQYF.

The chain carries TRBV2 and TRBJ2-7; tentative D call: TRBD1 (6 bases). V gave up 0 bases and J gave up 2 bases, with 23 bases separating them. There are 19 residues in the CDR3. The germline CDR1 and CDR2 sequences are SNHLY and FYNNEI. Written as DNA, the CDR3 is TGTGCCAGCAGTGAAGCGAGGGGCAGGAACAACAGGGCCGCCTACGAGCAGTACTTC. Protein sequence: CASSEARGRNNRAAYEQYF.

The rearrangement joins TRBV29-1 to TRBJ2-3; D is possibly TRBD2 (5 bases). Per germline, CDR1 SQVTM and CDR2 ANQGSEA. The CDR3 has 12 amino acids. The V end was cut by 5 bases, the J end by 1 base, with 7 bases between. This chain's CDR3 is CSVKRGTDTQYF. As DNA, the CDR3 is TGCAGCGTTAAGAGGGGCACAGATACGCAGTATTTT.

The gene calls are TRBV30 and TRBJ2-6; D is unclear. CDR1 is GTSNPN and CDR2 is SVGIG in the germline V gene (reference sequence). Deletions cut 2 bases from V and 4 bases from J, with 12 bases between. The length of the CDR3 is 15 residues. The CDR3 loop is CAWSYRRSGANVLTF. CDR3 nucleotide sequence: TGTGCCTGGAGTTATAGGAGATCGGGGGCCAACGTCCTGACTTTC.

This chain joins TRBV7-9 and TRBJ2-7; 12 bases line up with TRBD1. CDR3 length: 19 residues. The germline V gene has CDR1 SEHNR and CDR2 FQNEAQ (reference sequence). J was trimmed by 5 bases and V by 4 bases; bases with no gene match: 18. This CDR3 is CASSSKWGQGAPQPNEQYF. The CDR3 coding sequence is TGTGCCAGCAGCTCGAAGTGGGGACAGGGGGCTCCCCAGCCTAACGAGCAGTACTTC. Filled out from reference TRBV7-9 and TRBJ2-7, the complete variable domain reads DTGVSQNPRHKITKRGQNVTFRCDPISEHNRLYWYRQTLGQGPEFLTYFQNEAQLEKSRLLSDRFSAERPKGSFSTLEIQRTEQGDSAMYLCASSSKWGQGAPQPNEQYFGPGTRLTVT.

V is TRBV19 and J is TRBJ1-4, with unresolved D. CDR3 length: 13 amino acids. V was clipped by 5 bases and J by 10 bases, with 14 bases between them. The germline CDR1 and CDR2 sequences are LNHDA and SQIVND (reference sequence). CDR3 DNA sequence: TGTGCCAGTAGTCGGCGAGGCCTGGGAAAACTGTTTTTT. This gives the protein CASSRRGLGKLFF.

The rearrangement joins TRBV2 to TRBJ2-5, with TRBD1 identical over 9 bases. Germline V lookup: CDR1 SNHLY, CDR2 FYNNEI. This CDR3 is built from 14 residues. V shed 5 bases and J 5 bases; nucleotides not matched to a gene: 6. The CDR3 reads CASSYRGRGETQYF. CDR3 bases: TGTGCCAGCAGTTACAGGGGGCGGGGGGAGACCCAGTACTTC.

The V gene is TRBV28, the J gene TRBJ2-7, with 8 bases matching TRBD1. Trimming took 4 bases from V and 3 from J; bases not matched to a gene: 5. The CDR3 has 14 amino acids. Germline CDR1 MDHEN, CDR2 SYDVKM. The CDR3: CASSSGQGFYEQYF. In DNA form, the CDR3 reads TGTGCCAGCAGTTCCGGACAGGGTTTCTACGAGCAGTACTTC.

CDR3 protein: CAWSPFPTGEHGYTF. As DNA, the CDR3 is TGTGCCTGGAGCCCTTTCCCGACAGGGGAACATGGCTACACCTTC. The chain links TRBV30 to TRBJ1-2, with 8 bases lining up with TRBD1. The trim removed 3 bases at V and 6 bases at J, leaving 12 bases unmatched. Germline CDR1 GTSNPN, CDR2 SVGIG (reference sequence). The CDR3 runs 15 residues.

This sequence joins TRBV27 and TRBJ1-2, with 7 bases that match TRBD1. With 5 bases clipped from V and 6 bases from J, the junction kept 3 bases outside the gene matches. This CDR3 has 12 amino acids. Looked up from germline, CDR1 is MNHEY and CDR2 is SMNVEV (reference sequence). CDR3: CASSLQGHGYTF. In nucleotides, the CDR3 is TGTGCCAGCAGTCTACAGGGGCATGGCTACACCTTC.

The count of this clone is one. The rearrangement uses TRBV25-1 and TRBJ2-3; D might be TRBD2 (6 bases). Germline V gives CDR1 MGHDK, CDR2 SYGVNS. Trimming shortened V by 5 bases and J by 2 bases, and 11 bases separated the two germline ends. CDR3 length: 14 residues. CDR3 DNA sequence: TGTGCCAGCAGTAAGGAGGGAAACACAGATACGCAGTATTTT. Translation: CASSKEGNTDTQYF.

The genes are TRBV9 and TRBJ2-2; the D is unclear. Per germline, CDR1 SGDLS and CDR2 YYNGEE. There are 14 residues in the CDR3. V shed 0 bases and J shed 4 bases, with 7 bases lying between them. The CDR3 DNA reads as TGTGCCAGCAGCGTAGCGAGAGTCACCGGGGAGCTGTTTTTT. Protein: CASSVARVTGELFF.

This chain uses TRBV4-2 with TRBJ2-1; 7 nucleotides line up with TRBD2. The length of the CDR3 is 15 residues. Germline V gene lookup returns CDR1 LGHNA and CDR2 YNFKEQ. Trimming removed 1 base from V and 3 bases from J; junction bases left unmatched: 3. The chain's CDR3 is CASSQAGEGYNEQFF. CDR3 DNA sequence: TGTGCCAGCAGCCAAGCGGGGGAGGGCTACAATGAGCAGTTCTTC.